The sequence of this TCR beta chain was determined in a study of T cell responses to AZD1222 COVID-19 vaccine. The table came from immunoSEQ multiplex PCR; TCRdb's copy has only in-frame clones and leaves some out. The sample holds roughly 40,000 clones, approximately 88% seen once. From germline, CDR1 is SGHVS and CDR2 FQNEAQ. The trim removed 7 bases at V and 1 base at J, leaving 10 bases unmatched. The CDR3 contains 15 residues. The sequencing used peripheral blood, collected 28 days after the second dose of the MenACWY control vaccine. The clonotype originates from an adult who received the MenACWY meningococcal vaccine as a control. The chain recombines TRBV7-8 with TRBJ2-7, with 7 positions matching TRBD1. The CDR3 reads CASTLLRGLSYEQYF. CDR3 sequence (DNA): TGTGCCAGCACCCTCCTCAGGGGGTTATCCTACGAGCAGTACTTC.